The 23 T cell receptor beta chains presented below share a single source sample, sequenced in a study of blood T cells in healthy people across ages. Primed by a sample-barcoded 5' primer and a J-beta primer mix, a second PCR proceeded for about 7 to 11 cycles. TCRdb re-analysed the 5' RACE reads in MiXCR, keeping a single row per CDR3 protein. In the table there are approximately 2,000,000 distinct CDR3 sequences, roughly two fifths of which are singletons. The sample was blood. The receptors come from a human donor in good health.

The V call is TRBV12-3 or TRBV12-4, the J call TRBJ2-5; D perhaps matches TRBD2 (6 bases). The assigned J gene may be wrong: the sequence end matches TRBJ2-7 better. The CDR3 is 15 amino acids. This chain's CDR3 is CASSLGPRRDYEQYF. CDR3 in DNA: TGTGCCAGCAGTTTAGGTCCCAGGCGGGACTACGAGCAGTACTTC.

There are a few counts of this clonotype. The chain recombines TRBV4-3 with TRBJ2-1; 8 bases map to TRBD2. The germline gives CDR1 LGHNA, CDR2 YSLEER. The CDR3 spans 16 residues. The junction had 6 bases not matched to a gene; V was cut back by 1 base and J by 4 bases. The CDR3 loop is CASSQVLSGEYNEQFF. The CDR3 DNA follows: TGCGCCAGCAGCCAAGTTCTTAGCGGGGAATACAATGAGCAGTTCTTC.

The table lists this clonotype with a few counts. The CDR3 nucleotides read TGCAGTGCTAGGGCCCTTCGTCGGGCGGACTACAATGAGCAGTTCTTC. This sequence encodes CSARALRRADYNEQFF. The genes are TRBV20-1 and TRBJ2-1, with D unclear. The length of the CDR3 is 16 residues. Germline-derived CDR1 and CDR2 are DFQATT and SNEGSKA (reference sequence). V dropped 3 bases and J dropped 3 bases, with 18 bases sitting between them.

This clonotype was picked up many times. The gene calls are TRBV6-2 or TRBV6-3 and TRBJ2-7; D unclear. CDR3 length equals 13 residues. CDR1 is MNHEY, CDR2 SVGEGT, per germline. Trimming removed 6 bases at V and 0 bases at J, with 9 bases between. For the CDR3, the DNA is TGTGCCAGCAGGCTATCAAGCTCCTACGAGCAGTACTTC. It codes for CASRLSSSYEQYF.

The V and J genes are TRBV7-2 and TRBJ1-2; D might be TRBD1 (5 bases). CDR1 is SGHTA, CDR2 FQGNSA, per germline. The V and J ends lost 5 bases and 4 bases respectively, with 20 bases between them. The CDR3 consists of 16 residues. The DNA of the CDR3 is TGTGCCAGCAGCCAGACGCTGACAGCGACTTCCTATGGCTACACCTTC. This translates into CASSQTLTATSYGYTF.

This clonotype has only one observation. This chain joins TRBV7-2 and TRBJ2-3; 12 bases are shared with TRBD2. CDR3 size: 17 residues. In germline, CDR1 is SGHTA, CDR2 FQGNSA. The trim removed 5 bases at V and 2 bases at J, leaving 8 bases unmatched. CDR3 in amino acids: CASSVTSGGRVTDTQYF. CDR3 bases: TGTGCCAGCAGCGTGACTAGCGGGGGTAGAGTCACAGATACGCAGTATTTT.

The V call is TRBV29-1, the J call TRBJ2-1; D is unresolved. The V and J ends lost 4 bases and 0 bases respectively, with 13 bases between them. Germline CDR1 and CDR2: SQVTM and ANQGSEA. This CDR3 spans 15 amino acids. As DNA, the CDR3 is TGCAGCGTTGTCGGAAGCAAGAGCTCCTACAATGAGCAGTTCTTC. Translation gives CSVVGSKSSYNEQFF.

This CDR3 reads CATTPTGRAETQYF. CDR3 nucleotides: TGTGCCACCACCCCTACAGGGCGCGCTGAGACCCAGTACTTC. The J gene is TRBJ2-5, the V gene TRBV10-3; TRBD1 is a possible D gene (6 bases). This CDR3 is 14 amino acids long. Deletions cut 10 bases from V and 5 bases from J, with 20 bases between. Germline assignment: CDR1 ENHRY and CDR2 SYGVKD.

The chain carries TRBV20-1 and TRBJ2-3, with D perhaps matching TRBD2 (7 bases). The CDR3 is 15 residues long. V lost 3 bases, J lost 1 base, and 14 bases lay in between. CDR1 DFQATT and CDR2 SNEGSKA come from the germline V gene (reference sequence). CDR3 DNA sequence: TGCAGTGCTAGCGGGGGGCACGGCCGCACAGATACGCAGTATTTT. This gives the protein CSASGGHGRTDTQYF.

Comment on this clonotype: Relative to the germline gene, one junction end is altered; a read error may explain this. Here the CDR3 reads CSASRVADYGYEKRFF. CDR3 nucleotides: TGCAGTGCCTCCAGGGTGGCAGATTATGGGTATGAAAAACGGTTTTTT. The V and J genes are TRBV20-1 and TRBJ1-4; tentative D call: TRBD1 (5 bases). The germline V gene encodes CDR1 DFQATT and CDR2 SNEGSKA (reference sequence). The CDR3 runs to 16 residues.

The gene calls are TRBV7-2 and TRBJ1-4, with D perhaps matching TRBD1 (6 bases). The length of the CDR3 is 16 residues. Germline values: CDR1 SGHTA, CDR2 FQGNSA. V was cut by 5 bases and J by 7 bases, with 20 bases left in between. CDR3 in DNA: TGTGCCAGCAGCACAGACCGACAGGTCAATGGTGAAAAACTGTTTTTT. Encoded protein: CASSTDRQVNGEKLFF.

This clonotype has a handful of counts. The V call is TRBV6-2 or TRBV6-3, the J call TRBJ2-3; 7 nucleotides agree with TRBD1. The CDR3 spans 16 residues. CDR1 is MNHEY, CDR2 SVGEGT, per germline. The ends lost 5 bases at V and 7 bases at J; junction bases unmatched: 15. The CDR3, as DNA: TGTGCCAGCAGTCCGCTAGGGGGACAGAGGAGCAATACGCAGTATTTT. Amino acid sequence: CASSPLGGQRSNTQYF.

The table lists this clonotype with many counts. V is TRBV10-3 and J is TRBJ2-3; D is uncertain. Germline V CDR1 and CDR2: ENHRY, SYGVKD. The CDR3 contains 11 residues. V was clipped by 6 bases and J by 3 bases, with 4 bases between them. The CDR3 reads CAIRGTDTQYF. The CDR3, as DNA: TGTGCCATCAGGGGGACAGATACGCAGTATTTT.

In its sample, this clonotype was seen a few times. The chain employs TRBV7-2 and TRBJ2-5; D is tentatively TRBD1 or TRBD2 (6 bases each). CDR3 size: 15 residues. Germline V gives CDR1 SGHTA, CDR2 FQGNSA. V was pared by 5 bases and J by 3 bases, with 16 bases between. The CDR3 DNA is TGTGCCAGCAGCATGGGCGGGACATATAAAGAGACCCAGTACTTC. This translates into CASSMGGTYKETQYF.

This clonotype was detected a few times. The rearrangement links TRBV7-9 to TRBJ1-1, with D perhaps TRBD1 (5 bases). Germline-derived CDR1 and CDR2 are SEHNR and FQNEAQ (reference sequence). CDR3 length: 15 residues. Between the trimmed V and J ends, which lost 1 base and 5 bases, there was a span of 14 bases. CDR3 region: CASSLDGWGRTEAFF. Here the CDR3 DNA reads TGTGCCAGCAGCTTAGACGGATGGGGGAGGACTGAAGCTTTCTTT. The full variable domain, its missing parts supplied by reference TRBV7-9 and TRBJ1-1, is DTGVSQNPRHKITKRGQNVTFRCDPISEHNRLYWYRQTLGQGPEFLTYFQNEAQLEKSRLLSDRFSAERPKGSFSTLEIQRTEQGDSAMYLCASSLDGWGRTEAFFGQGTRLTVV.

This clonotype was observed a handful of times. The chain has TRBV6-1 and TRBJ2-7; D gene uncertain. The CDR3 loop spans 13 amino acids. Germline assignment: CDR1 MNHNS and CDR2 SASEGT. V lost 6 bases, J lost 0 bases, and 9 bases lay in between. The CDR3 region is CASSPLVSYEQYF. The CDR3 region has the DNA TGTGCCAGCAGCCCCTTGGTCTCCTACGAGCAGTACTTC.

The rearrangement joins TRBV15 to TRBJ2-6; 7 bases align to TRBD1. From germline, CDR1 is LNHNV and CDR2 YYDKDF (reference sequence). J gave up 0 bases and V 3 bases, and 2 bases lay outside the gene matches. The CDR3 has 16 amino acids. CDR3 DNA sequence: TGTGCCACCAGCAGGACAGGGATCTCTGGGGCCAACGTCCTGACTTTC. This codes for CATSRTGISGANVLTF. Complete variable domain (other parts from reference TRBV15 and TRBJ2-6): DAMVIQNPRYQVTQFGKPVTLSCSQTLNHNVMYWYQQKSSQAPKLLFHYYDKDFNNEADTPDNFQSRRPNTSFCFLDIRSPGLGDTAMYLCATSRTGISGANVLTFGAGSRLTVL.

The rearrangement joins TRBV7-2 to TRBJ1-2; D is unclear. CDR1 and CDR2 from the germline V gene are SGHTA and FQGNSA. CDR3 length: 18 amino acids. V lost 2 bases and J lost 2, with 21 bases in between. The chain's CDR3 is CASSLQSYSDIQNYGYTF. The CDR3 bases are TGTGCCAGCAGCTTACAGTCTTACTCAGATATTCAGAACTATGGCTACACCTTC.

In regard to this clonotype: One end of the junction fails to match germline, which may point to a read error. V is TRBV5-1 and J is TRBJ2-3, with D perhaps matching TRBD2 (6 bases). The CDR3 has 17 residues. Germline V gene lookup returns CDR1 SGHRS and CDR2 YFSETQ. CDR3 in DNA: TGCGCCGGCAGTCATGAGTGGAGGGACCAAAACACAGATACGCAGTATTTT. It translates to CAGSHEWRDQNTDTQYF.

This clonotype was recorded a few times. V gene TRBV28 combines with J gene TRBJ1-2; 7 bases line up with TRBD1. With 10 bases clipped from V and 0 bases from J, the junction kept 8 bases outside the gene matches. Germline V gene lookup returns CDR1 MDHEN and CDR2 SYDVKM. The length of the CDR3 is 14 residues. DNA for the CDR3: TGTGCCACGAACCGGGACAGCTCTAACTATGGCTACACCTTC. Protein sequence: CATNRDSSNYGYTF.

The chain combines TRBV7-8 with TRBJ2-1; 12 nucleotides line up with TRBD2. This CDR3 spans 18 amino acids. Germline values: CDR1 SGHVS, CDR2 FQNEAQ. V gave up 1 base and J gave up 2 bases; unmatched junction bases: 6. CDR3 in DNA: TGTGCCAGCAGCTTAGGACTAGCGGGGGCGCGAACCTACAATGAGCAGTTCTTC. It translates to CASSLGLAGARTYNEQFF.

The chain is built from TRBV29-1 and TRBJ1-1, with D tentatively TRBD1 (6 bases). V gave up 0 bases and J gave up 12 bases, with 14 bases separating them. CDR3 length: 12 amino acids. CDR1 is SQVTM, CDR2 ANQGSEA, per germline. The DNA of the CDR3 is TGCAGCGTTGAAGAGCCAACGACAGGCACTTTCTTT. Its translation is CSVEEPTTGTFF.

To note about this clonotype: A single base separates this from a much larger clone, so it may be a read error. The chain is built from TRBV29-1 and TRBJ2-7, with a tentative D call TRBD1 (6 bases). The CDR3 is made up of 12 amino acids. The V gene lost 1 base and the J gene lost 3 bases, with 7 bases spanning the gap. The germline gives CDR1 SQVTM, CDR2 ANQGSEA. CDR3 sequence reads: CSVEAGDYEQYF. CDR3 nucleotide sequence: TGCAGCGTTGAAGCAGGGGACTACGAGCAGTACTTC.